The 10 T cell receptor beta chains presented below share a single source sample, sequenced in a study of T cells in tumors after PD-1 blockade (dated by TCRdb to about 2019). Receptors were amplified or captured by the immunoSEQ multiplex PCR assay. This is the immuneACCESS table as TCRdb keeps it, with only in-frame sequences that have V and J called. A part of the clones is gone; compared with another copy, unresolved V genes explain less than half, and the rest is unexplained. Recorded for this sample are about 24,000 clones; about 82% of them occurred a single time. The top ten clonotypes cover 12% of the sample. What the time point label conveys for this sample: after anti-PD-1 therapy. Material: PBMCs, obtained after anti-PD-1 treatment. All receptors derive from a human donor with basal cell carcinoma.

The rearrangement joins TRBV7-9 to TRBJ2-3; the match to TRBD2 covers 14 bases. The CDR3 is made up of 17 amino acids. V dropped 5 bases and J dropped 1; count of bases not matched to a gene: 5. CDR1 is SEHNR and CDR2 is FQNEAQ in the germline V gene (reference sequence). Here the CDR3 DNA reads TGTGCCAGCAGCCAGGGACTAGCGGGGGCCCGCACAGATACGCAGTATTTT. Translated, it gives CASSQGLAGARTDTQYF.

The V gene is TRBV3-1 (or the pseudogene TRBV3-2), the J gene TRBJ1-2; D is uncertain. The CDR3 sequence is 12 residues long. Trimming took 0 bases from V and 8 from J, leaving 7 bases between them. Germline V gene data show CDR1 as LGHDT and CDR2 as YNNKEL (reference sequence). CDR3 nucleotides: TGTGCCAGCAGCCAAGATGAGGCAGGCTACACCTTC. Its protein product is CASSQDEAGYTF.

The CDR3 spells CASSPRDRGATWGPYEQYF. CDR3 DNA sequence: TGTGCCAGCAGTCCCCGGGACAGGGGTGCCACTTGGGGACCCTACGAGCAGTACTTC. The chain couples TRBV27 to TRBJ2-7, with 10 bases that match TRBD1. Germline V gene lookup returns CDR1 MNHEY and CDR2 SMNVEV (reference sequence). V was pared by 5 bases and J by 2 bases, with 18 bases of the junction left unmatched. This CDR3 spans 19 amino acids.

CDR3 residues: CAWSTDYTGELFF. The CDR3 DNA reads TGTGCCTGGAGTACGGATTACACCGGGGAGCTGTTTTTT. The rearrangement links TRBV30 to TRBJ2-2; D gene unclear. This CDR3 is built from 13 residues. V was clipped by 2 bases and J by 3 bases, with 7 bases between them. Per germline, CDR1 GTSNPN and CDR2 SVGIG (reference sequence). The variable domain in full, completed from reference TRBV30 and TRBJ2-2, reads SQTIHQWPATLVQPVGSPLSLECTVEGTSNPNLYWYRQAAGRGLQLLFYSVGIGQISSEVPQNLSASRPQDRQFILSSKKLLLSDSGFYLCAWSTDYTGELFFGEGSRLTVL.

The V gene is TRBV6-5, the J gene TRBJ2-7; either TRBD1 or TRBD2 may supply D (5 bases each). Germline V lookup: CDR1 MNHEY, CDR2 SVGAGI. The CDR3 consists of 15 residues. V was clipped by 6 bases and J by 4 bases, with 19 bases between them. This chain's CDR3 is CASSPGTQKGYEQYF. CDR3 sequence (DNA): TGTGCCAGCAGCCCCGGGACGCAAAAGGGTTACGAGCAGTACTTC.

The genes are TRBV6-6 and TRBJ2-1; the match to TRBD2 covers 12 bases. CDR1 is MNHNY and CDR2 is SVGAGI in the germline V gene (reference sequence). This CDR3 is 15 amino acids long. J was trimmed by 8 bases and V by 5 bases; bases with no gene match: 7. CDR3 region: CASSPSGGANYEQFF. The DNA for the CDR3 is TGTGCCAGCAGTCCTAGCGGGGGGGCGAATTATGAGCAGTTCTTC.

CDR3 in amino acids: CASGSSGGLTEAFF. The CDR3 coding sequence is TGTGCCAGCGGATCCTCGGGTGGTCTCACTGAAGCTTTCTTT. The chain joins TRBV6-5 to TRBJ1-1, with no clear D. Germline lookup yields CDR1 MNHEY and CDR2 SVGAGI. The ends were cut back, 8 bases at V and 4 bases at J, with 17 bases in the middle. There are 14 residues in the CDR3.

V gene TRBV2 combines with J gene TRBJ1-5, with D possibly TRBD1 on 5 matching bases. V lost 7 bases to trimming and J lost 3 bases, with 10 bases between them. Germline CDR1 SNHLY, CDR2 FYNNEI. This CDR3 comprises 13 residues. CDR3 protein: CASMGDVNQPQHF. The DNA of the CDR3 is TGTGCCAGCATGGGGGACGTCAATCAGCCCCAGCATTTT. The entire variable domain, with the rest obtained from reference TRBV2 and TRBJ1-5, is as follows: EPEVTQTPSHQVTQMGQEVILRCVPISNHLYFYWYRQILGQKVEFLVSFYNNEISEKSEIFDDQFSVERPDGSNFTLKIRSTKLEDSAMYFCASMGDVNQPQHFGDGTRLSIL.

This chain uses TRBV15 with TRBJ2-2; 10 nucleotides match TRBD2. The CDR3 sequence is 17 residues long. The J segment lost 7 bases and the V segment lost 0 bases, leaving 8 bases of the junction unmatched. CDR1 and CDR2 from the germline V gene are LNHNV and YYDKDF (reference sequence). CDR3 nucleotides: TGTGCCACCAGCAGAGATCTGAGCGGGGGGGCGGACGGGGAGCTGTTTTTT. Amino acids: CATSRDLSGGADGELFF.

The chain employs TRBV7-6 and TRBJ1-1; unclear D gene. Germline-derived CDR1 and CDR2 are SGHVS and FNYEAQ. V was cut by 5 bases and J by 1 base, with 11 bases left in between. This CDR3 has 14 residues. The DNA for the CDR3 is TGTGCCAGCAGCCACTTCCGACAGAACACTGAAGCTTTCTTT. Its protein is CASSHFRQNTEAFF.